This T cell receptor beta chain derives from a study of blood T cell repertoires in COVID-19. Per the germline V gene, CDR1 is MNHNS and CDR2 is SASEGT. J gave up 4 bases and V 2 bases, and 6 bases lay outside the gene matches. There are 16 residues in the CDR3. Authors' data handling: The assay estimated nucleated cells by amplifying reference gene primers. Here immunoSEQ multiplex PCR was the method, and the copy in TCRdb shows in-frame clones only, minus some. The V and J calls and clone size were taken over from that table, and D and trimming were inferred from the DNA. The sample records about 170,000 clones, around 85% being singletons.

Sequenced: peripheral blood. The sequence was collected from a man in his sixties who had recovered from COVID-19. The rearrangement uses TRBV6-1 and TRBJ2-1, with 9 bases that match TRBD2. CDR3 sequence (DNA): TGTGCCAGCAGTGAATGGGGCGGGGGGGCTTACAATGAGCAGTTCTTC. Amino acids: CASSEWGGGAYNEQFF.